These 26 T cell receptor beta chains share one sample of origin, sequenced in a study of post-analysis software for immune sequencing data. General study results and limits: When patients were compared with controls, 4 or 5 TRBV segments were more frequent, TRBV5-6, TRBV5-1 and TRBV20-1 among them.

The TCR beta cDNA libraries carried unique molecular identifiers. TCRdb analysed the PCR reads with MiXCR anew, one entry per CDR3 protein. The sample has 750,000 to 950,000 distinct CDR3 sequences; 46% are singletons. For these receptors, no antigen is known. Sample: blood. These receptors all stem from a girl between 10 and 17 years old with multiple sclerosis.

The CDR3, as DNA: TGTGCCAGCAGTGAATCAGAGTACCAAGAGACCCAGTACTTC. This codes for CASSESEYQETQYF. This chain joins TRBV2 and TRBJ2-5; D call uncertain. V was pared by 2 bases and J by 0 bases, with 7 bases between. The germline gives CDR1 SNHLY, CDR2 FYNNEI. The CDR3 length is 14 residues.

This chain uses TRBV20-1 with TRBJ2-7; D call uncertain. Deletions cut 5 bases from V and 7 bases from J, with 15 bases between. The CDR3 sequence is 12 residues long. CDR1 is DFQATT, CDR2 SNEGSKA, per germline (reference sequence). Here the CDR3 DNA reads TGCAGTGCTGGCGCCTCCCTAGGTGAGCAGTACTTC. This gives the protein CSAGASLGEQYF.

CDR3 in amino acids: CASSLGSGSEQFF. CDR3 in DNA: TGTGCCAGCAGCTTAGGTAGCGGGAGTGAGCAGTTCTTC. This chain uses TRBV7-9 with TRBJ2-1; 9 bases agree with TRBD2. Germline V gene lookup returns CDR1 SEHNR and CDR2 FQNEAQ (reference sequence). The CDR3 contains 13 residues. J gave up 9 bases and V 1 base, and 1 base lay outside the gene matches.

J is TRBJ2-7 and V is TRBV20-1; 9 nucleotides line up with TRBD2. This CDR3 is built from 14 residues. J lost 4 bases, V lost 5 bases, and 9 bases had no gene match. The germline V gene encodes CDR1 DFQATT and CDR2 SNEGSKA (reference sequence). The CDR3 protein is CSASLAGVQYEQYF. CDR3 sequence (DNA): TGCAGTGCTTCTTTAGCGGGAGTTCAATACGAGCAGTACTTC.

The chain is built from TRBV6-5 and TRBJ2-3; TRBD2 matches 8 bases. This CDR3 is built from 18 residues. V shed 0 bases, J shed 0 bases, and the junction held 8 bases outside the gene matches. Germline lookup yields CDR1 MNHEY and CDR2 SVGAGI. In DNA form, the CDR3 reads TGTGCCAGCAGTTACTCCGCGGGAGGTAAAACTAGCACAGATACGCAGTATTTT. It codes for CASSYSAGGKTSTDTQYF.

In its sample, this clonotype was seen a few times. The rearrangement uses TRBV29-1 and TRBJ1-2; D is possibly TRBD1 (6 bases). The V end lost 0 bases, the J end lost 6 bases, and 17 bases lay between the germline ends. CDR3 length: 15 amino acids. Germline V gene data show CDR1 as SQVTM and CDR2 as ANQGSEA. CDR3 DNA: TGCAGCGTTGAAGACCGGACAGTTTCGGCGAATGGCTACACCTTC. It translates to CSVEDRTVSANGYTF.

J is TRBJ2-2 and V is TRBV20-1; D possibly corresponds to TRBD2 (5 bases). The V end lost 3 bases, the J end lost 8 bases, and 7 bases lay between the germline ends. This CDR3 contains 11 residues. CDR1 is DFQATT and CDR2 is SNEGSKA in the germline V gene (reference sequence). The CDR3 reads CSARDWGELFF. In nucleotides, the CDR3 is TGCAGTGCTAGGGACTGGGGGGAGCTGTTTTTT.

The chain couples TRBV12-3 or TRBV12-4 to TRBJ1-4, with D perhaps matching TRBD1 (6 bases). V gave up 3 bases and J gave up 1 base, with 9 bases separating them. The CDR3 is made up of 15 amino acids. CDR3 amino acids: CASSLTGLTNEKLFF. DNA for the CDR3: TGTGCCAGCAGTTTGACAGGTCTAACTAATGAAAAACTGTTTTTT.

This clonotype was detected a few times. The rearrangement links TRBV10-3 to TRBJ2-7; maybe TRBD1 (5 bases). V lost 6 bases and J lost 2, with 29 bases in between. The CDR3 spans 19 residues. CDR1 is ENHRY and CDR2 is SYGVKD in the germline V gene. As DNA, the CDR3 is TGTGCCATCAGCGCCGTCGGCTCACAGATACAGGAGAATACCTACGAGCAGTACTTC. The encoded protein is CAISAVGSQIQENTYEQYF.

This chain joins TRBV5-1 and TRBJ2-1, with TRBD2 identical over 7 bases. Germline V gene sequence: CDR1 SGHRS, CDR2 YFSETQ. Germline trimming cut 0 bases from V and 8 bases from J; bases unmatched to any gene: 11. The CDR3 extends over 16 amino acids. The CDR3 DNA sequence: TGCGCCAGCAGCTTGGGGGGGAGGGCCTCTACCGATGAGCAGTTCTTC. Translation: CASSLGGRASTDEQFF.

The chain joins TRBV29-1 to TRBJ2-1; 9 bases fit TRBD2. The trim removed 2 bases at V and 6 bases at J, leaving 11 bases unmatched. The CDR3 runs to 16 residues. Per the germline V gene, CDR1 is SQVTM and CDR2 is ANQGSEA. CDR3 nucleotides: TGCAGCGTTGAAAAGTACGCTAGCGGGGTCGGCAATGAGCAGTTCTTC. Encoded protein: CSVEKYASGVGNEQFF.

Only a few counts were recorded for this clonotype. The chain recombines TRBV12-3 or TRBV12-4 with TRBJ2-5, with TRBD1 matching over 7 bases. V lost 6 bases, J lost 1 base, and 5 bases stayed unmatched. The CDR3 length is 14 residues. The CDR3 DNA is TGTGCCAGCAGCCCAGACAGGGTCCAAGAGACCCAGTACTTC. Translating it yields CASSPDRVQETQYF.

V and J are TRBV7-9 and TRBJ1-5, with no clear D. The CDR3 is made up of 15 amino acids. Per the germline V gene, CDR1 is SEHNR and CDR2 is FQNEAQ (reference sequence). Trimming took off 1 base at V and 0 bases at J, with 7 bases between the two ends. The CDR3 region has the DNA TGTGCCAGCAGCTTAGACGGCCATAGCAATCAGCCCCAGCATTTT. Its translation is CASSLDGHSNQPQHF. The full variable domain, in which reference TRBV7-9 and TRBJ1-5 provide the parts outside the CDR3, is DTGVSQNPRHKITKRGQNVTFRCDPISEHNRLYWYRQTLGQGPEFLTYFQNEAQLEKSRLLSDRFSAERPKGSFSTLEIQRTEQGDSAMYLCASSLDGHSNQPQHFGDGTRLSIL.

The J gene is TRBJ1-6, the V gene TRBV6-6, with a possible D match to TRBD1 (5 bases). The CDR3 loop spans 16 amino acids. With 7 bases removed from V and 0 bases from J, the gap between germline ends came to 13 bases. Germline CDR1 reads MNHNY; CDR2 reads SVGAGI (reference sequence). The CDR3 loop reads CASTWDLSSYNSPLHF. CDR3 nucleotide sequence: TGTGCCAGCACCTGGGACCTGAGCTCCTATAATTCACCCCTCCACTTT.

This clonotype was found a few times. The chain combines TRBV7-3 with TRBJ2-5; 8 bases line up with TRBD2. J was trimmed by 11 bases and V by 3 bases; bases with no gene match: 8. The CDR3 sequence is 13 residues long. CDR1 SGHTA and CDR2 FQGTGA come from the germline V gene. In nucleotides, the CDR3 is TGTGCCAGCAGCTTTGGGACTAGGGCCCAGCAGTACTTC. It is translated as CASSFGTRAQQYF.

V usage is TRBV5-1 and J usage is TRBJ1-1; 11 positions match TRBD1. Trimming at V came to 3 bases and at J to 1 base, leaving 5 bases not matched to a gene. Per germline, CDR1 SGHRS and CDR2 YFSETQ. This CDR3 has 16 amino acids. The CDR3 DNA sequence: TGCGCCAGCAGCTCGGACAGGGGGCTGCCGAACACTGAAGCTTTCTTT. This sequence encodes CASSSDRGLPNTEAFF. Full variable domain (outside the CDR3, taken from reference TRBV5-1 and TRBJ1-1): KAGVTQTPRYLIKTRGQQVTLSCSPISGHRSVSWYQQTPGQGLQFLFEYFSETQRNKGNFPGRFSGRQFSNSRSEMNVSTLELGDSALYLCASSSDRGLPNTEAFFGQGTRLTVV.

V usage is TRBV24-1 and J usage is TRBJ2-5; D may be TRBD1 or TRBD2 (5 bases each). The J call could be wrong; TRBJ2-7 is a better fit for the DNA end. The germline V gene encodes CDR1 KGHDR and CDR2 SFDVKD. This CDR3 is built from 16 residues. The DNA of the CDR3 is TGTGCCACCAGTGACCCGGGACGGACGGGCGGCGACGAGCAGTACTTC. It yields the protein CATSDPGRTGGDEQYF.

This sequence joins TRBV7-9 and TRBJ2-7; D is tentatively TRBD1 or TRBD2 (5 bases each). The germline V gene has CDR1 SEHNR and CDR2 FQNEAQ (reference sequence). The CDR3 sequence is 15 residues long. The V and J ends lost 5 bases and 2 bases respectively, with 16 bases between them. CDR3 in amino acids: CASSGEGIPTYEQYF. CDR3 DNA: TGTGCCAGCAGCGGAGAGGGGATCCCCACCTACGAGCAGTACTTC.

Of note for this clonotype: A much larger clone lies a single base off, so this may be a read error. The chain has TRBV6-5 and TRBJ1-2, with TRBD1 as a possible D gene (6 bases). Germline V CDR1 and CDR2: MNHEY, SVGAGI. This CDR3 has 13 residues. The CDR3 nucleotides read TGTACCAGCAGTTCCACGGACAGAGGAGGCTACACCTTC. This codes for CTSSSTDRGGYTF.

This clonotype was counted between two and nine times. The rearrangement joins TRBV12-3 or TRBV12-4 to TRBJ2-3; D gene unclear. Deletions cut 0 bases from V and 9 bases from J, with 10 bases between. The CDR3 has 13 residues. CDR3 bases: TGTGCCAGCAGTTTAGCGAGTGGCGCGACGCAGTATTTT. Residues: CASSLASGATQYF.

V gene TRBV7-2 combines with J gene TRBJ2-3; 13 positions agree with TRBD2. This CDR3 has 15 amino acids. Germline CDR1 SGHTA, CDR2 FQGNSA. Trimming cost V 4 bases and J 8 bases; bases outside gene matches: 6. CDR3 nucleotides: TGTGCCAGCAGCTCTCCGACTAGCGGGAGGACTACGCAGTATTTT. Its translation: CASSSPTSGRTTQYF.

This clonotype was seen a handful of times. The chain carries TRBV15 and TRBJ2-1; D may match TRBD1 or TRBD2 (5 bases each). The CDR3 runs 17 residues. The V gene's germline CDR1 is LNHNV and CDR2 YYDKDF (reference sequence). Trimming stripped 3 bases from V and 2 bases from J, with 17 bases between. CDR3 amino acids: CATSRKIRGRTYNEQFF. DNA for the CDR3: TGTGCCACCAGCAGGAAAATACGGGGCCGCACCTACAATGAGCAGTTCTTC.

The V call is TRBV7-9, the J call TRBJ2-5, with no clear D. The CDR3 is 14 residues long. V was cut by 5 bases and J by 0 bases, with 10 bases left in between. CDR1 is SEHNR and CDR2 is FQNEAQ in the germline V gene (reference sequence). CDR3 DNA: TGTGCCAGCAGCCAAAATCCCTACCAAGAGACCCAGTACTTC. Amino acid sequence: CASSQNPYQETQYF. The variable domain in full, with the rest retrieved from reference TRBV7-9 and TRBJ2-5, is DTGVSQNPRHKITKRGQNVTFRCDPISEHNRLYWYRQTLGQGPEFLTYFQNEAQLEKSRLLSDRFSAERPKGSFSTLEIQRTEQGDSAMYLCASSQNPYQETQYFGPGTRLLVL.

The chain employs TRBV12-3 or TRBV12-4 and TRBJ2-1; D is possibly TRBD2 (5 bases). The assigned J gene may be wrong: the sequence end matches TRBJ2-7 better. The CDR3 consists of 13 residues. CDR3 sequence (DNA): TGTGCCAGCAGTCGCGGACTTTACAATGAGCAGTACTTC. Its translation: CASSRGLYNEQYF.

The rearrangement joins TRBV20-1 to TRBJ2-3; TRBD2 agrees at 9 bases. CDR1 and CDR2 (germline): DFQATT, SNEGSKA (reference sequence). The J segment lost 2 bases and the V segment lost 4 bases, leaving 7 bases of the junction unmatched. The CDR3 has 15 residues. The CDR3 region has the DNA TGCAGTGCTATCAATAGCGGGAGTACCACAGATACGCAGTATTTT. The encoded protein is CSAINSGSTTDTQYF.

This chain uses TRBV20-1 with TRBJ2-3; 7 nucleotides align to TRBD2. In germline, CDR1 is DFQATT, CDR2 SNEGSKA (reference sequence). The length of the CDR3 is 16 residues. J gave up 4 bases and V 5 bases, and 15 bases lay outside the gene matches. The CDR3 coding sequence is TGCAGTGCTCGACGACCTGGACTAGTCGTGGCAGATACGCAGTATTTT. This encodes CSARRPGLVVADTQYF.